The present T cell receptor beta chain was sequenced within a study of blood T cell repertoires in COVID-19 (dated by TCRdb to the early 2020s). For context, the study as a whole: The collaborator samples originated in the United States, Italy and Spain and spanned the acute and convalescent phases of COVID-19. A de-identified subject ID, COVID-19 status, age in years and sex were almost always included in the sample metadata. The samples were drawn from two sources: the first 160 participants of the ongoing ImmuneRACE study, and over 950 subjects contributed by 6 global collaborators. The repertoires were released in a freely available public database meant as a resource for research on the immune response to SARS-CoV-2. The prospective study material was composed of cDNA or gDNA derived from T cells, B-cell-depleted T cells, or PBMCs. Subjects who had been exposed to COVID-19, were actively infected with it, or had recovered from it provided the deeply sampled blood TCRbeta repertoires that made up the dataset. Where available, HLA class I and class II types were taken from metadata supplied by the sample provider and were not determined by assay-based typing.

TCRbeta CDR3 regions were amplified from genomic DNA by means of the immunoSEQ Assay, a bias-controlled multiplex PCR. In the source study's methods: Nucleated cell counts per sample were estimated from amplification of reference gene primers within the assay. Sequence reads were collapsed and filtered to measure the absolute abundance of every unique TCRbeta CDR3 rearrangement. For each sample, productive Simpson clonality was calculated by taking the square root of Simpson's diversity index across productive rearrangements. The table comes from immuneACCESS by way of TCRdb, which keeps in-frame sequences with V and J called. Part of the clones is missing from these tables; in studies checked, under half for an unresolved V gene and the rest for unknown reasons. V, J and clone size are those of that table, while D and trimming were read from the DNA. Here the sample has tens of thousands of clones; less than 95% occur a single time. The ten largest clonotypes hold around 3% of the sample.

The research as a whole found: How much clinical and demographic metadata was included differed by source and by participant, and the metadata was provided uncurated.

The CDR3 sequence holds 13 residues, the cysteine and phenylalanine included. The sequence is cut down to CDR3 DNA, 39 bases in frame from base 1. Trimming costs V 3 bases and J 0 bases, and their ends lie 6 bases apart. Whole blood was collected in K2EDTA tubes by collaborating institutions according to the institutions' own protocols. Collaborator samples were shipped for TCRbeta analysis as frozen whole blood, isolated PBMCs, or DNA extracted from either sample type. Turning to this clone: Its antigen remains undetermined. Nothing much larger sits one base from this clone, and base qualities are not available.

This receptor was obtained from a man aged 45 to 65 with acute or convalescent COVID-19. The sample was peripheral blood. In this chain, TRBV12-3 or TRBV12-4 is recombined with TRBJ2-7; the D gene is unclear. The nucleotide sequence is TGTGCCAGCAGTTTTTCCCACTCCTACGAGCAGTACTTC. Its protein reads: CASSFSHSYEQYF.